This T cell receptor beta chain derives from a study of T cells in tumors after PD-1 blockade. Across the whole study: Daily vismodegib 150 mg continued in a subset of anti-PD-1-treated patients.

This clone has only a few counts. Antigen unknown. The CDR3 sequence is 16 residues long. Germline V lookup: CDR1 KGHSH, CDR2 LQKENI. V dropped 6 bases and J dropped 3; count of bases not matched to a gene: 8. Study-level points and caveats: Peripheral recruitment is suggested, as some novel exhausted tumor clones were in pre-treatment blood.

The protocol was immunoSEQ multiplex PCR, while the TCRdb copy is restricted to in-frame clones and leaves out a portion. Among roughly 15,000 clones listed, 65% to 85% were seen once. The TCR sequence derives from a human donor with basal cell carcinoma. The gene calls are TRBV18 and TRBJ2-1; 10 nucleotides align to TRBD2. The material sequenced was PBMCs, taken after anti-PD-1 treatment. This CDR3 reads CASSEVAGGIYNEQFF. For the CDR3, the DNA is TGTGCCAGCTCGGAAGTAGCGGGAGGCATCTACAATGAGCAGTTCTTC.